Below, 18 T cell receptor beta chains from the same sample are listed, as sequenced in a study of control samples from healthy donors and cancer patients. Generated by immunoSEQ multiplex PCR, the TCRdb table keeps only in-frame clones and is missing some. The sample has 150,000 to 160,000 clones; about 93% are singletons. Sample: blood. The receptor source for this set is a man between 50 and 59 years old in good health.

V and J are TRBV27 and TRBJ1-1; no definite D call. V was cut by 6 bases and J by 7 bases, with 15 bases left in between. The germline V gene encodes CDR1 MNHEY and CDR2 SMNVEV (reference sequence). The CDR3 has 13 residues. The CDR3 loop is CASSYSPRHEAFF. The CDR3 DNA reads TGTGCCAGCAGCTACTCCCCACGCCATGAAGCTTTCTTT.

In nucleotides, the CDR3 is TGTGCCAGTAAAGGGACAGAGAACACTGAAGCTTTCTTT. Protein: CASKGTENTEAFF. The chain employs TRBV19 and TRBJ1-1; 7 bases agree with TRBD1. The trim removed 7 bases at V and 1 base at J, leaving 3 bases unmatched. The length of the CDR3 is 13 residues. Germline V gene data show CDR1 as LNHDA and CDR2 as SQIVND (reference sequence). The whole variable domain, filled in from reference TRBV19 and TRBJ1-1, reads DGGITQSPKYLFRKEGQNVTLSCEQNLNHDAMYWYRQDPGQGLRLIYYSQIVNDFQKGDIAEGYSVSREKKESFPLTVTSAQKNPTAFYLCASKGTENTEAFFGQGTRLTVV.

V is TRBV2 and J is TRBJ1-6; a possible D gene is TRBD1 (5 bases). The V end lost 8 bases, the J end lost 7 bases, and 12 bases lay between the germline ends. The germline CDR1 and CDR2 sequences are SNHLY and FYNNEI. The CDR3 length is 13 residues. The CDR3 sequence is CASRDRRNSPLHF. CDR3 coding DNA: TGTGCCAGCCGGGACCGTCGAAATTCACCCCTCCACTTT. The full variable domain, with the rest looked up from reference TRBV2 and TRBJ1-6, is EPEVTQTPSHQVTQMGQEVILRCVPISNHLYFYWYRQILGQKVEFLVSFYNNEISEKSEIFDDQFSVERPDGSNFTLKIRSTKLEDSAMYFCASRDRRNSPLHFGNGTRLTVT.

The chain combines TRBV6-5 with TRBJ1-4, with 8 bases matching TRBD1. The trim removed 7 bases at V and 8 bases at J, leaving 12 bases unmatched. Germline V CDR1 and CDR2: MNHEY, SVGAGI. The CDR3 has 15 residues. DNA of the CDR3: TGTGCCAGCACCCGCAACAGGGGGATAGGAGAAAAACTGTTTTTT. It translates to CASTRNRGIGEKLFF.

V is TRBV10-3 and J is TRBJ2-3; 9 bases match TRBD2. The CDR3 sequence is 14 residues long. The germline gives CDR1 ENHRY, CDR2 SYGVKD. The trim removed 10 bases at V and 4 bases at J, leaving 9 bases unmatched. In nucleotides, the CDR3 is TGTGCCACCTATAGCGGGAGATCGTCAGATACGCAGTATTTT. It translates to CATYSGRSSDTQYF.

In this sample, this clone turned up once. The genes are TRBV5-1 and TRBJ2-5; TRBD2 matches at 7 bases. This CDR3 comprises 15 residues. V trimming: 0 bases; J trimming: 9 bases; junction bases outside the gene matches: 11. From germline, CDR1 is SGHRS and CDR2 YFSETQ. The CDR3 region is CASSLVPESAGAQYF. The CDR3 nucleotides are TGCGCCAGCAGCTTGGTACCTGAGAGCGCGGGAGCCCAGTACTTC.

This chain links TRBV20-1 with TRBJ2-7, with D uncertain. CDR3 length: 11 residues. Trimming removed 3 bases from V and 4 bases from J, with 7 bases in between. CDR1 is DFQATT and CDR2 is SNEGSKA in the germline V gene (reference sequence). The CDR3 DNA is TGCAGTGCTAGTTCTGATTACGAGCAGTACTTC. Its translation: CSASSDYEQYF.

In its sample, this clone was seen a few times. The chain has TRBV5-1 and TRBJ1-2; D is uncertain. The CDR3 contains 13 residues. V was shortened by 1 base and J by 8 bases, with 12 bases between the two germline ends. Germline V gives CDR1 SGHRS, CDR2 YFSETQ. CDR3 coding DNA: TGCGCCAGCAGCTTGCCCGGAAACGACGGCTACACCTTC. Encoded protein: CASSLPGNDGYTF. Full variable domain (outside the CDR3, taken from reference TRBV5-1 and TRBJ1-2): KAGVTQTPRYLIKTRGQQVTLSCSPISGHRSVSWYQQTPGQGLQFLFEYFSETQRNKGNFPGRFSGRQFSNSRSEMNVSTLELGDSALYLCASSLPGNDGYTFGSGTRLTVV.

CDR3 bases: TGTGCCAGCACAAAAGGAGAGGAGGGGTCCGATACGCAGTATTTT. It translates to CASTKGEEGSDTQYF. The chain carries TRBV28 and TRBJ2-3, with D possibly matching TRBD2 (6 bases). CDR1 is MDHEN and CDR2 is SYDVKM in the germline V gene. Trimming removed 7 bases from V and 6 bases from J, with 20 bases in between. This CDR3 is built from 15 residues.

V is TRBV5-1 and J is TRBJ2-7, with 13 nucleotides matching TRBD2. With V trimmed by 2 bases and J by 4 bases, 6 bases remained unmatched. The CDR3 has 16 amino acids. Germline V CDR1 and CDR2: SGHRS, YFSETQ. CDR3 nucleotide sequence: TGCGCCAGCAGCTTTGGGACTAGCGGGGATAGATACGAGCAGTACTTC. Translated: CASSFGTSGDRYEQYF. The complete variable domain, with remaining parts taken from reference TRBV5-1 and TRBJ2-7, reads KAGVTQTPRYLIKTRGQQVTLSCSPISGHRSVSWYQQTPGQGLQFLFEYFSETQRNKGNFPGRFSGRQFSNSRSEMNVSTLELGDSALYLCASSFGTSGDRYEQYFGPGTRLTVT.

The chain links TRBV19 to TRBJ2-1, with 9 bases identical to TRBD2. This CDR3 spans 13 amino acids. In germline, CDR1 is LNHDA, CDR2 SQIVND (reference sequence). Trimming at V came to 0 bases and at J to 15 bases, leaving 6 bases not matched to a gene. CDR3 sequence (DNA): TGTGCCAGTAGTATAGATCGGGCGGGAGGGAGGTTCTTC. Translating it yields CASSIDRAGGRFF.

The gene calls are TRBV7-8 and TRBJ2-5; 7 bases fit TRBD1. Germline CDR1 and CDR2: SGHVS and FQNEAQ. CDR3 size: 14 residues. Trimming cost V 4 bases and J 4 bases; bases outside gene matches: 6. This CDR3 reads CASSWGTAAETQYF. The CDR3, as DNA: TGTGCCAGCAGCTGGGGGACAGCGGCAGAGACCCAGTACTTC.

The chain joins TRBV7-9 to TRBJ2-1, with 8 bases matching TRBD1. V was pared by 4 bases and J by 6 bases, with 8 bases of the junction left unmatched. CDR3 size: 15 residues. Per germline, CDR1 SEHNR and CDR2 FQNEAQ (reference sequence). CDR3 sequence (DNA): TGTGCCAGCAGCTCCCCAGGGGGCAGGCTCAATGAGCAGTTCTTC. Its translation: CASSSPGGRLNEQFF.

The chain couples TRBV25-1 to TRBJ2-7, with 7 nucleotides matching TRBD1. The CDR3 is 14 residues long. Looked up from germline, CDR1 is MGHDK and CDR2 is SYGVNS. The ends lost 9 bases at V and 1 base at J; junction bases unmatched: 9. The CDR3 coding sequence is TGTGCCAGTACTTGGGCAGGGGGATCCTACGAGCAGTACTTC. Its protein product is CASTWAGGSYEQYF.

This clone has a handful of counts. The chain uses TRBV7-3 and TRBJ2-3; D perhaps matches TRBD2 (5 bases). Trimming cost V 0 bases and J 2 bases, with 9 bases left between them. The CDR3 has 15 amino acids. Germline loops: CDR1 SGHTA, CDR2 FQGTGA. CDR3 protein: CASSLTGAATDTQYF. DNA of the CDR3: TGTGCCAGCAGCTTAACGGGAGCGGCCACAGATACGCAGTATTTT.

The J gene is TRBJ1-1, the V gene TRBV28; D is undetermined. V was cut by 4 bases and J by 7 bases, with 13 bases left in between. This CDR3 is 13 amino acids long. Germline lookup yields CDR1 MDHEN and CDR2 SYDVKM. CDR3 loop: CASSSGNGNEAFF. Here the CDR3 DNA reads TGTGCCAGCAGTTCTGGAAATGGGAATGAAGCTTTCTTT.

The V and J genes are TRBV19 and TRBJ1-4; 7 nucleotides match TRBD1. The V gene's germline CDR1 is LNHDA and CDR2 SQIVND (reference sequence). Germline trimming cut 9 bases from V and 7 bases from J; bases unmatched to any gene: 11. The CDR3 is 14 amino acids. The CDR3 here is CASTGRQGGEKLFF. Written as DNA, the CDR3 is TGTGCCAGCACCGGGCGGCAGGGGGGTGAAAAACTGTTTTTT.

In DNA form, the CDR3 reads TGTGCCAGCAGCCATATCCTAAGCTCTGGAAACACCATATATTTT. Its translation: CASSHILSSGNTIYF. The rearrangement joins TRBV14 to TRBJ1-3; no firm D call. The CDR3 is 15 residues long. V dropped 3 bases and J dropped 0 bases, with 9 bases sitting between them. Germline CDR1 SGHDN, CDR2 FVKESK.